This T cell receptor beta chain was observed in a study of blood T cell repertoires in COVID-19. Overall study context: Specimens from acute and convalescent COVID-19 originated in the United States, Italy and Spain. PBMCs, B-cell-depleted T cells, or T cells provided the cDNA or gDNA that made up the material.

CDR3 length equals 11 residues. Germline assignment: CDR1 MNHNS and CDR2 SASEGT. A note on this clone: Compared with germline, one end of the junction differs, possibly owing to a read error.

Authors' methods: Reference gene primer amplification gave nucleated cell count estimates. Clones were read by immunoSEQ multiplex PCR, and TCRdb kept only the in-frame ones, dropping some. The V and J calls and clone size come from that table; D and trimming were worked out from the DNA. The table shows 120,000 to 150,000 clones, with more than 70% occurring only once. V gene TRBV6-1 combines with J gene TRBJ2-7, with TRBD1 identical over 8 bases. The sample comprised peripheral blood. This clonotype originated in a human donor in a cohort sampled during active COVID-19. CDR3 sequence: CASSEGQGMSF. In nucleotides, the CDR3 is TGTGCCAGCAGTGAAGGACAGGGGATGAGCTTC.